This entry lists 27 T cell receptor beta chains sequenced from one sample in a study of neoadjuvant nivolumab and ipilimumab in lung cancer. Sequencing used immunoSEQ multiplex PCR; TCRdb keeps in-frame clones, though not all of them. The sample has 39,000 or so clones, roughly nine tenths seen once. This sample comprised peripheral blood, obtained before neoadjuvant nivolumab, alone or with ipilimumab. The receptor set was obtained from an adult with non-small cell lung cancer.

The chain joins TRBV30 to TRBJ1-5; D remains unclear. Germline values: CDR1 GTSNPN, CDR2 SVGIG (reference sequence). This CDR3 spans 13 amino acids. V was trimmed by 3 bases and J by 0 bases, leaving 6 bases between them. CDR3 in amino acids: CAWSGNSNQPQHF. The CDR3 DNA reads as TGTGCCTGGAGCGGTAATAGCAATCAGCCCCAGCATTTT.

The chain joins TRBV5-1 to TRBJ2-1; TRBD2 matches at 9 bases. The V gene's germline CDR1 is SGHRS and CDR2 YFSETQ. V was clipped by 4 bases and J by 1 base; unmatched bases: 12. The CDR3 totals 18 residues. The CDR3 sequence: CASSELGAGGPSYNEQFF. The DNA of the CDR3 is TGCGCCAGCAGCGAGCTAGGGGCGGGAGGGCCTTCCTACAATGAGCAGTTCTTC.

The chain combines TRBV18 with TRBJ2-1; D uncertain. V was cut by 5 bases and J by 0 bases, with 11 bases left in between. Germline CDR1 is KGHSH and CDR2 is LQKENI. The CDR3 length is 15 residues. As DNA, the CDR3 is TGTGCCAGCTCAAAGGACCGGAGCTCCTACAATGAGCAGTTCTTC. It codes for CASSKDRSSYNEQFF.

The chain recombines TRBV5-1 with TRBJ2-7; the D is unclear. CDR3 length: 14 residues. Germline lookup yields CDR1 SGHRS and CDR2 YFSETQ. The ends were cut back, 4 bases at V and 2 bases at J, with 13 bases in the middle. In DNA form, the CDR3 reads TGCGCCAGCAGCGCCCCGAGTAATACCTACGAGCAGTACTTC. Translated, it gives CASSAPSNTYEQYF.

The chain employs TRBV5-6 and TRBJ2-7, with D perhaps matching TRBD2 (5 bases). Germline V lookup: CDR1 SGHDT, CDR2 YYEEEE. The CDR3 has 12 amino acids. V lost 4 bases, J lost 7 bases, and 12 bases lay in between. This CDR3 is CASSRLPGEQYF. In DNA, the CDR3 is TGTGCCAGCAGCCGCCTCCCGGGGGAGCAGTACTTC.

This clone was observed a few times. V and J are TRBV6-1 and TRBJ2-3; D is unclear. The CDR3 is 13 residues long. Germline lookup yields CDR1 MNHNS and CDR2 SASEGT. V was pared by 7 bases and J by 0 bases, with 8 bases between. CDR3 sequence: CASIMSSTDTQYF. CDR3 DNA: TGTGCCAGCATCATGTCTAGCACAGATACGCAGTATTTT.

The CDR3 loop is CASSLSTDTQYF. CDR3 coding DNA: TGTGCCAGCAGCCTATCCACAGATACGCAGTATTTT. V usage is TRBV5-6 and J usage is TRBJ2-3; D gene uncertain. The germline gives CDR1 SGHDT, CDR2 YYEEEE. Deletions cut 4 bases from V and 2 bases from J, with 5 bases between. The CDR3 loop spans 12 amino acids.

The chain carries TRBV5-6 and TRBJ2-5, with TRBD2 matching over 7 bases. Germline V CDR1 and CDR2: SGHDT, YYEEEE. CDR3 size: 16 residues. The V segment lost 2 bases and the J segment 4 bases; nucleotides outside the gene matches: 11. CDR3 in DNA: TGTGCCAGCAGCTTCGGGTCAGCGGGATCCCGAGAGACCCAGTACTTC. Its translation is CASSFGSAGSRETQYF. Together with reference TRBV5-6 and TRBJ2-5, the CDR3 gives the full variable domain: DAGVTQSPTHLIKTRGQQVTLRCSPKSGHDTVSWYQQALGQGPQFIFQYYEEEERQRGNFPDRFSGHQFPNYSSELNVNALLLGDSALYLCASSFGSAGSRETQYFGPGTRLLVL.

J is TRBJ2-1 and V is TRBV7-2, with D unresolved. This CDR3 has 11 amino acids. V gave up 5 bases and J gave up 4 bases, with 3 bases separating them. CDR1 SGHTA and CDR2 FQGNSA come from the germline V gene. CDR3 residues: CASSGYNEQFF. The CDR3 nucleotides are TGTGCCAGCAGCGGGTACAATGAGCAGTTCTTC.

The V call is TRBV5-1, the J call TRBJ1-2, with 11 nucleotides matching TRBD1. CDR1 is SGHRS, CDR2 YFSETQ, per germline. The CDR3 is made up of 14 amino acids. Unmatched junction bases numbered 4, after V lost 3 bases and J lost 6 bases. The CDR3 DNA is TGCGCCAGCAGCTCGGGGACAGGGGGGGATGGCTACACCTTC. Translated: CASSSGTGGDGYTF.

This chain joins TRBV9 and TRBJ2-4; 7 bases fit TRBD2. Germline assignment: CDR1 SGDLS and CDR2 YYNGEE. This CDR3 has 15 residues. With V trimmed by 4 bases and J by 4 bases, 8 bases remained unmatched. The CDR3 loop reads CASSPGGATKNIQYF. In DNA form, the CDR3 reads TGTGCCAGCAGCCCGGGGGGAGCTACTAAAAACATTCAGTACTTC.

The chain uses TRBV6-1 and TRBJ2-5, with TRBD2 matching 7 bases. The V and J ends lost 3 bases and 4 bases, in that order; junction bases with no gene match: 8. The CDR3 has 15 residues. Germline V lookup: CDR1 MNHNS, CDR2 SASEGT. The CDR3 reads CASSDLAGTVETQYF. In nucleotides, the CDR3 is TGTGCCAGCAGTGATTTAGCGGGTACAGTAGAGACCCAGTACTTC.

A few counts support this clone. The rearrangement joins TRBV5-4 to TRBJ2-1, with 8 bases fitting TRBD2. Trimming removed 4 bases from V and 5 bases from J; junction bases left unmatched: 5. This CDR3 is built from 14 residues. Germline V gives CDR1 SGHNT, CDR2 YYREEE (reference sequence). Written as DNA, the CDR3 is TGTGCCAGCAGCCTCCCGGGAGGGAACAATGAGCAGTTCTTC. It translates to CASSLPGGNNEQFF.

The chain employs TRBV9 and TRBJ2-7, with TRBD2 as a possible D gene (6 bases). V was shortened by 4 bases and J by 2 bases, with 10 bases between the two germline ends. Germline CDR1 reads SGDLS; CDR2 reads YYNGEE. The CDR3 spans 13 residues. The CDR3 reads CASSPRGTYEQYF. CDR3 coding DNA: TGTGCCAGCAGCCCCCGGGGGACCTACGAGCAGTACTTC.

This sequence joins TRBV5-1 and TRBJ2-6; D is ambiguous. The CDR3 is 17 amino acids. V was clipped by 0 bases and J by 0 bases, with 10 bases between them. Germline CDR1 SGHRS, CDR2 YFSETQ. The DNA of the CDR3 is TGCGCCAGCAGCTTGGCCTGGACGGACTCTGGGGCCAACGTCCTGACTTTC. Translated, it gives CASSLAWTDSGANVLTF. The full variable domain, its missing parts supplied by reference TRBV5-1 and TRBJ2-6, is KAGVTQTPRYLIKTRGQQVTLSCSPISGHRSVSWYQQTPGQGLQFLFEYFSETQRNKGNFPGRFSGRQFSNSRSEMNVSTLELGDSALYLCASSLAWTDSGANVLTFGAGSRLTVL.

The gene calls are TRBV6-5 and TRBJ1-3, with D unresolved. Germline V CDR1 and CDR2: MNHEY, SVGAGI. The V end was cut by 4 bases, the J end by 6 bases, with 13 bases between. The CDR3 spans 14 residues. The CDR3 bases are TGTGCCAGCAGTTCGAGAGGTTTTCAAAACACCATATATTTT. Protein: CASSSRGFQNTIYF.

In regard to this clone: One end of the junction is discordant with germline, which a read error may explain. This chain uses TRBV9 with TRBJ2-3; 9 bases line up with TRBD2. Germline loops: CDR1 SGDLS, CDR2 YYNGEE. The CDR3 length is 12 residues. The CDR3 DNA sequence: TGTGCCAGCAGCACGGGGACTAGCTCACCGGATTTT. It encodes CASSTGTSSPDF.

The chain's CDR3 is CASSLQGGKDTEAFF. The CDR3 nucleotides are TGTGCCAGCTCACTACAGGGCGGGAAGGACACTGAAGCTTTCTTT. The chain employs TRBV18 and TRBJ1-1; D possibly corresponds to TRBD1 (6 bases). Per the germline V gene, CDR1 is KGHSH and CDR2 is LQKENI. The V and J ends lost 4 bases and 3 bases respectively, with 15 bases between them. This CDR3 has 15 residues.

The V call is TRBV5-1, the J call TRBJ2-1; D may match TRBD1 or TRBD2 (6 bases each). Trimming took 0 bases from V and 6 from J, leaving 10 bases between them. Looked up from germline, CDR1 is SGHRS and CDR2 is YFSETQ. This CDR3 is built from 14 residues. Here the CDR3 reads CASSLVGGINEQFF. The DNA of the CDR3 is TGCGCCAGCAGCTTGGTAGGGGGGATCAATGAGCAGTTCTTC. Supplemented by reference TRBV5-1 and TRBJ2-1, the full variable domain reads KAGVTQTPRYLIKTRGQQVTLSCSPISGHRSVSWYQQTPGQGLQFLFEYFSETQRNKGNFPGRFSGRQFSNSRSEMNVSTLELGDSALYLCASSLVGGINEQFFGPGTRLTVL.

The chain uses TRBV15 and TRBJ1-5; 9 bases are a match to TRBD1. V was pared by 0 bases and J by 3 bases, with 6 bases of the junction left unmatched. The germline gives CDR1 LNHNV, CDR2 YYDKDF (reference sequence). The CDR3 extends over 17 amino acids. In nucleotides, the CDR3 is TGTGCCACCAGCAGAGAGGGGGGACAGGGATTCAATCAGCCCCAGCATTTT. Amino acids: CATSREGGQGFNQPQHF.

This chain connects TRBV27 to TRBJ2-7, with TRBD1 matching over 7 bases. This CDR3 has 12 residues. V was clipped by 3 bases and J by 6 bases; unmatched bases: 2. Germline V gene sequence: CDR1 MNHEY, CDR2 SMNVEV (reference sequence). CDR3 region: CASSFTGAEQYF. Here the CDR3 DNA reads TGTGCCAGCAGTTTTACAGGGGCCGAGCAGTACTTC.

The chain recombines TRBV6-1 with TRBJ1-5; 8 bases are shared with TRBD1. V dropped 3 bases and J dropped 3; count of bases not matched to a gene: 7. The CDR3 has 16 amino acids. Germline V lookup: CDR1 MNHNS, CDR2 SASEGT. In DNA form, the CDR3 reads TGTGCCAGCAGTGAGGCCGGACAGGGTTACAATCAGCCCCAGCATTTT. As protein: CASSEAGQGYNQPQHF.

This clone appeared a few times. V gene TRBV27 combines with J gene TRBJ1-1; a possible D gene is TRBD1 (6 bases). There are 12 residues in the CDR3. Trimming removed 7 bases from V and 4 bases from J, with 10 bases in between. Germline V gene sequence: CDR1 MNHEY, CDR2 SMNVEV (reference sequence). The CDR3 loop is CASTTRGTEAFF. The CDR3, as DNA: TGTGCCAGCACCACCAGGGGCACTGAAGCTTTCTTT.

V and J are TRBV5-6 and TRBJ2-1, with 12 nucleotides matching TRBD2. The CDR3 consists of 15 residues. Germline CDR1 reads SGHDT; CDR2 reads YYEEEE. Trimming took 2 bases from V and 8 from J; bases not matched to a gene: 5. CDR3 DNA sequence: TGTGCCAGCAGCTTCAGCCGACTAGCGGGAGATGAGCAGTTCTTC. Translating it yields CASSFSRLAGDEQFF.

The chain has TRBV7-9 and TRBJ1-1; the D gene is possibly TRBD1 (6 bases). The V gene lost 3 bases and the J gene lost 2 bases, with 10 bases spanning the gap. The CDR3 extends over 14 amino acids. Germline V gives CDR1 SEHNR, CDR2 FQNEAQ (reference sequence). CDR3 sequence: CASSFTQGNTEAFF. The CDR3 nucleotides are TGTGCCAGCAGCTTCACACAGGGAAACACTGAAGCTTTCTTT.

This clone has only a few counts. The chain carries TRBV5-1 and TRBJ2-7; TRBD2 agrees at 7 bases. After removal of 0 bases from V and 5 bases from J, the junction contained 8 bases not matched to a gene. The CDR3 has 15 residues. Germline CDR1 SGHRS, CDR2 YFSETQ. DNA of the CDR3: TGCGCCAGCAGCTTGGGGCAGGGAGGGGCAGACGAGCAGTACTTC. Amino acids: CASSLGQGGADEQYF.

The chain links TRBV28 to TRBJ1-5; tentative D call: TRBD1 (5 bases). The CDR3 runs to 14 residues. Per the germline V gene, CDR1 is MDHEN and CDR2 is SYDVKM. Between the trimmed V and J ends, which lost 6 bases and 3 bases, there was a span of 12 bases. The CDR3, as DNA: TGTGCCAGCAGGACAGCGGGGGACAATCAGCCCCAGCATTTT. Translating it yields CASRTAGDNQPQHF.